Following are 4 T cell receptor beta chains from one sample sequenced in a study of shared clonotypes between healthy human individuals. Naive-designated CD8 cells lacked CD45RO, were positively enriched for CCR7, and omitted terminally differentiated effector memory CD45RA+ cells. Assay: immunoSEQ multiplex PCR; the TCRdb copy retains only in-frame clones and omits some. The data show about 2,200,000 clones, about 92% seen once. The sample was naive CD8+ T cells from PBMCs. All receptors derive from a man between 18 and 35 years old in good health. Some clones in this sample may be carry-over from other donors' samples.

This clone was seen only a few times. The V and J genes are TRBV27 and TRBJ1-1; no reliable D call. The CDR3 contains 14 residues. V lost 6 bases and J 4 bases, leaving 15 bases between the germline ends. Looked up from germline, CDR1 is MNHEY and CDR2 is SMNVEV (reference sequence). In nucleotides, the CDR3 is TGTGCCAGCAGCTTAATCCCCGCGATCACTGAAGCTTTCTTT. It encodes CASSLIPAITEAFF.

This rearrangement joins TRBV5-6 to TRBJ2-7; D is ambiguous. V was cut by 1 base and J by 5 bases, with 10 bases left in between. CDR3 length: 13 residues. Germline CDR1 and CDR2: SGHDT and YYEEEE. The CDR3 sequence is CASSLSQPHEQYF. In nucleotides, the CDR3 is TGTGCCAGCAGCTTGTCTCAGCCCCACGAGCAGTACTTC.

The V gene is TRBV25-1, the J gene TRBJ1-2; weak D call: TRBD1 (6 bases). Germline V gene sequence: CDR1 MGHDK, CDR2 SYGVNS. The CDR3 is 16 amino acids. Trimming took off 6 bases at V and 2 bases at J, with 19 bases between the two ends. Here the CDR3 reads CASSLRTALDNYGYTF. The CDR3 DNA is TGTGCCAGCAGCCTTAGGACAGCCCTAGACAACTATGGCTACACCTTC.

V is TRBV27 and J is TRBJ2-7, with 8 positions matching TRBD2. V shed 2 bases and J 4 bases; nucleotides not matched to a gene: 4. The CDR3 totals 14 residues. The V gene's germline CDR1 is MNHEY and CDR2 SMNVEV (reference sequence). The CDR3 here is CASSLPGGRYEQYF. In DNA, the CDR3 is TGTGCCAGCAGTTTACCGGGAGGGAGATACGAGCAGTACTTC.